This TCR beta chain emerged from a study of blood T cell repertoires in COVID-19. As for the study in general: There were acute and convalescent COVID-19 samples, and they came from the United States, Italy and Spain. Sources were T cells, B-cell-depleted T cells, or PBMCs; the material itself was cDNA or gDNA.

Germline loops: CDR1 MDHEN, CDR2 SYDVKM. The CDR3 consists of 12 residues. V was clipped by 8 bases and J by 8 bases; unmatched bases: 8. TCRdb's copy holds only in-frame clones and misses some; the assay was immunoSEQ multiplex PCR. The table records under 200,000 clones, around 85% of them present only once. The chain joins TRBV28 to TRBJ1-2; 7 positions agree with TRBD1. The sequence was obtained from a woman in her 70s with acute or convalescent COVID-19. Sequenced material: peripheral blood. CDR3 nucleotides: TGTGCCAGCCTAGGGGGCGCGGAGGGCTACACCTTC. Translated, it gives CASLGGAEGYTF.